A selection of T cell receptor beta chains follows, all from one sample in a study of blood T cell repertoires in COVID-19. Sequencing was performed with immunoSEQ multiplex PCR; in TCRdb, only in-frame clones are kept and a portion is missing. The data hold about 220,000 clones, with roughly nine tenths observed a single time. Source material: PBMCs or T cells enriched from blood (not recorded which). The origin of the receptors is a woman aged 18-35 years in a cohort exposed to, infected with or recovered from COVID-19 (not recorded which). The CDR3 runs from the conserved cysteine through the conserved F or W. The D gene is left open where the match is weak. Rows give clone size only sometimes, using once, few, many, or a class for an expanded clone.

>TRBJ1-4|TRBV11-2|.|.
TGTGCCAGCAGCTTAGCTTATGACGGACAGAATGAAAAACTGTTTTTT
CASSLAYDGQNEKLFF
>TRBJ2-5|TRBV5-1|.|.
TGCGCCAGCAGCTTGTTACGGCGGGAGACCCAGTACTTC
CASSLLRRETQYF
>TRBJ2-3|TRBV10-2|.|.
TGCGCCAGCAGGGTAACAACAGATACGCAGTATTTT
CASRVTTDTQYF
>TRBJ2-7|TRBV28|.|TRBD1
TGTGCCAGCAGTCAGAACCGGGACAGGGGGCTCTACGAGCAGTACTTC
CASSQNRDRGLYEQYF
>TRBJ1-6|TRBV7-2|.|.
TGTGCCAGCAGCACAGATCGTAATTCACCCCTCCACTTT
CASSTDRNSPLHF
>TRBJ1-2|TRBV7-8|.|TRBD1
TGTGCCAGCAGCGTCGACAGGGGGGATGGCTACACCTTC
CASSVDRGDGYTF
>TRBJ1-1|TRBV5-1|.|.
TGCGCCAGCAGCTTAGCACAGACGAACACTGAAGCTTTCTTT
CASSLAQTNTEAFF
>TRBJ2-2|TRBV27|.|TRBD2
TGTGCCAGCAGGTCGGGACTAGCGAGTATCGGGGAGCTGTTTTTT
CASRSGLASIGELFF
>TRBJ1-5|TRBV18|.|TRBD1
TGTGCCAGCTCAGGGACAGGCAATCAGCCCCAGCATTTT
CASSGTGNQPQHF
>TRBJ2-7|TRBV6-6|.|TRBD2
TGTGCCAGCGGTGGTAGCGGGGGAGTCCACGAGCAGTACTTC
CASGGSGGVHEQYF
>TRBJ2-7|TRBV19|.|.
TGTGCCAGTAGTTTTGGAGGGCCCGAGCAGTACTTC
CASSFGGPEQYF
>TRBJ2-1|TRBV11-2|.|TRBD2
TGTGCCAGCAGCTTCGCGGGAGCGGGCTACAATGAGCAGTTCTTC
CASSFAGAGYNEQFF
>TRBJ2-1|TRBV6-5|.|.
TGTGCCAGCAGATTGGTCCCCGGGGGCTACAATGAGCAGTTCTTC
CASRLVPGGYNEQFF
>TRBJ2-1|TRBV7-3|.|TRBD2
TGTGCCAGCAGCCCCGGCGGACCTTTGGGGGGGAATGAGCAGTTCTTC
CASSPGGPLGGNEQFF
>TRBJ2-3|TRBV14|few|.
TGTGCCAGCAGCCAAGACCCGGCCCGGGGGGCGCGAGGAGATACGCAGTATTTT
CASSQDPARGARGDTQYF
>TRBJ1-1|TRBV18|.|TRBD1
TGTGCCAGCTCATCAGGACAGGGGCACACTGAAGCTTTCTTT
CASSSGQGHTEAFF
>TRBJ1-2|TRBV3-1/TRBV3-2|.|.
TGTGCCAGCAGCCAAGAGCCCCTAGAGGTGGGCTATGGCTACACCTTC
CASSQEPLEVGYGYTF
>TRBJ2-1|TRBV13|.|TRBD1
TGTGCCAGCAGCCTTGGGACAGGGGATCGGGATGAGCAGTTCTTC
CASSLGTGDRDEQFF
>TRBJ1-2|TRBV28|.|TRBD1
TGTGCCAGCAGTTCACAGGGGCTCTATGGCTACACCTTC
CASSSQGLYGYTF
>TRBJ1-1|TRBV5-4|.|TRBD1
TGTGCCAGCAGCCGTGCTGACAGGGGCCCGAACACTGAAGCTTTCTTT
CASSRADRGPNTEAFF
>TRBJ2-5|TRBV7-2|.|TRBD2
TGTGCCAGCAGCTTAGTCGGTGGGACTAGAGGAGAGACCCAGTACTTC
CASSLVGGTRGETQYF
>TRBJ2-7|TRBV2|.|TRBD1
TGTGCCAGCAGCCCCGGGACAGCCTACGAGCAGTACTTC
CASSPGTAYEQYF
>TRBJ1-6|TRBV19|.|.
TGTGCCAGTAGTACGTGGACAGATAATTCACCCCTCCACTTT
CASSTWTDNSPLHF
>TRBJ2-7|TRBV15|.|TRBD2
TGTGCCACCAGCAGAGAACTAGCGGCCTACGAGCAGTACTTC
CATSRELAAYEQYF
>TRBJ1-2|TRBV7-9|once|.
TGTGCCAGCAGCCCGGAAAGCGAGGGCTACACCTTC
CASSPESEGYTF
>TRBJ2-1|TRBV9|once|TRBD2
TGTGCCAGCAGCGCCCGCGGGGGGAGTACCTACAATGAGCAGTTCTTC
CASSARGGSTYNEQFF
>TRBJ1-1|TRBV7-9|.|.
TGTGCCAGCAGGTTAAACAGGGAAGAAGAAGCTTTCTTT
CASRLNREEEAFF
>TRBJ2-6|TRBV19|.|.
TGTGCCAGTAGTATAGTCCCCCAGGTCTCTGGGGCCAACGTCCTGACTTTC
CASSIVPQVSGANVLTF
>TRBJ1-1|TRBV7-8|.|TRBD1
TGTGCCAGCAGCCATACATCGGGACAGGTGAACACTGAAGCTTTCTTT
CASSHTSGQVNTEAFF
>TRBJ2-2|TRBV5-1|.|.
TGCGCCAGCCATCGCGGGACAGCGAACACCGGGGAGCTGTTTTTT
CASHRGTANTGELFF
>TRBJ1-2|TRBV20-1|.|TRBD1
TGCAGTGCTAGTTACGGGGGACAGGGGGCCGGTGGCTATGGCTACACCTTC
CSASYGGQGAGGYGYTF
>TRBJ1-1|TRBV2|once|.
TGTGCCAGCAGTGATATGAGGGAATGGGTCACTGAAGCTTTCTTT
CASSDMREWVTEAFF
>TRBJ2-1|TRBV19|.|TRBD2
TGTGCCAGTAGTATTTGGGCTAGCGGGGGGTACAATGAGCAGTTCTTC
CASSIWASGGYNEQFF
>TRBJ2-3|TRBV27|.|TRBD2
TGTGCCAGCAGTACCTCAGCGGGGGGGGCGGATACGCAGTATTTT
CASSTSAGGADTQYF
>TRBJ1-3|TRBV6-5|once|.
TGTGCCAGCATGCGGGGGACCGGAAACACCATATATTTT
CASMRGTGNTIYF
>TRBJ2-1|TRBV11-3|.|TRBD2
TGTGCCAGCAGCTCGCGCGGGGGGGCCTCCAATGAGCAGTTCTTC
CASSSRGGASNEQFF
>TRBJ1-2|TRBV18|.|.
TGTGCCAGCTCACCACCTACATCGAACTATGGCTACACCTTC
CASSPPTSNYGYTF
>TRBJ1-1|TRBV19|.|TRBD1
TGTGCCAGTACCGATACAGGGGTGGGCACTGAAGCTTTCTTT
CASTDTGVGTEAFF
>TRBJ1-4|TRBV27|few|.
TGTGCCAGCAGTTTATCGAGAGAAAGCGAAAAACTGTTTTTT
CASSLSRESEKLFF
>TRBJ2-1|TRBV5-5|.|.
TGTGCCAGCAGCTTGGACCCAGGGAATCACAATGAGCAGTTCTTC
CASSLDPGNHNEQFF
>TRBJ2-7|TRBV12-3/TRBV12-4|.|.
TGTGCCAGCAGGGCGGGACTTGCCTACGAGCAGTACTTC
CASRAGLAYEQYF
>TRBJ2-1|TRBV19|.|TRBD1
TGTGCCAGTAGTATAAGGACAGGTACAGGCTTCAATGAGCAGTTCTTC
CASSIRTGTGFNEQFF
>TRBJ2-7|TRBV6-5|.|.
TGTGCCAGCAGTAGGGGTCCGCTCTCCTACGAGCAGTACTTC
CASSRGPLSYEQYF
>TRBJ2-5|TRBV3-1/TRBV3-2|.|.
TGTGCCAGCAGTAGGGAGAGGGGGGGAGGCTTAAGAGAGACCCAGTACTTC
CASSRERGGGLRETQYF
>TRBJ1-2|TRBV30|once|.
TGTGCCTGGAGTGTAGATCTTGGACAGTCGGGCTACACCTTC
CAWSVDLGQSGYTF
>TRBJ2-5|TRBV9|.|.
TGTGCCAGCAGCGTAGACGCGGCCAGGGCGGAGACCCAGTACTTC
CASSVDAARAETQYF
>TRBJ1-1|TRBV5-1|.|.
TGCGCCAGCAGCTCTTTGACAGGAAAGGAAGGTGAAGCTTTCTTT
CASSSLTGKEGEAFF
>TRBJ2-2|TRBV13|once|.
TGTGCCAGCAATAGAGGCGGGTCCGGGGAGCTGTTTTTT
CASNRGGSGELFF
>TRBJ2-3|TRBV11-2|.|TRBD1
TGTGCCAGCAGCCCCGGGACAGGGCTGGATACGCAGTATTTT
CASSPGTGLDTQYF
>TRBJ1-3|TRBV3-1/TRBV3-2|.|.
TGTGCCAGCAGCTACCACGGCAGGGGTTTAGACACCATATATTTT
CASSYHGRGLDTIYF
>TRBJ2-2|TRBV4-1|.|.
TGCGCCAGCTCCGGCGGGACCCGAGGCTGGGAGCTGTTTTTT
CASSGGTRGWELFF
>TRBJ2-1|TRBV9|.|TRBD2
TGTGCCAGCAGCGTAGTTCCTAGCGGAAACGCCCTCAATGAGCAGTTCTTC
CASSVVPSGNALNEQFF
>TRBJ1-6|TRBV5-1|.|.
TGCGCCAGCAGCTTGGACAGGGTGAGTAATTCACCCCTCCACTTT
CASSLDRVSNSPLHF
>TRBJ1-3|TRBV7-8|.|.
TGTGCCAGCAGCATTCTAGGCTCTGGAAACACCATATATTTT
CASSILGSGNTIYF
>TRBJ1-6|TRBV3-1/TRBV3-2|.|.
TGTGCCAGCAGGCACTACAATAATTCACCCCTCCACTTT
CASRHYNNSPLHF
>TRBJ2-1|TRBV7-9|.|TRBD2
TGTGCCAGCAGCTTGCCTGCTTTGGTAACTAGCGGGAGTCTCAATGAGCAGTTCTTC
CASSLPALVTSGSLNEQFF
>TRBJ2-2|TRBV7-9|.|.
TGTGCCAGCAGCCTCAATCCGTCCAGACAGGAAACCGGGGAGCTGTTTTTT
CASSLNPSRQETGELFF
>TRBJ1-1|TRBV11-2|.|.
TGTGCCAGCAGCTTAGATCGATTAGCTGAAGCTTTCTTT
CASSLDRLAEAFF
>TRBJ1-5|TRBV27|.|.
TGTGCCAACAGTTTACACGGGTCCCTAGATCAGCCCCAGCATTTT
CANSLHGSLDQPQHF
>TRBJ1-4|TRBV18|few|.
TGTGCCAGCTCACCAGGAGTAGGTGAAGAAAAACTGTTTTTT
CASSPGVGEEKLFF